The 10 T cell receptor beta chains presented below share a single source sample, sequenced in a study of human T cells and chemical hapten exposure. Whole blood that had not been fractionated was the source of extracted total RNA. TCRdb re-called the 5' RACE reads through MiXCR, storing one row per CDR3 protein. This sample has roughly 120,000 distinct CDR3 sequences; roughly 19% occur once, and the top ten carry about 3%. These receptors were obtained from a human donor in good health.

The sample holds a few counts of this clonotype. The V gene is TRBV5-1, the J gene TRBJ2-3, with 13 bases aligning to TRBD2. This CDR3 contains 17 residues. Germline V gene data show CDR1 as SGHRS and CDR2 as YFSETQ. Unmatched junction bases numbered 7, after V lost 1 base and J lost 5 bases. The CDR3 protein is CASSLSTSGRALDTQYF. CDR3 coding DNA: TGCGCCAGCAGCTTGAGCACTAGCGGGAGGGCCCTAGATACGCAGTATTTT.

This clonotype came up a few times. The rearrangement joins TRBV6-5 to TRBJ2-5; 11 bases are a match to TRBD2. CDR3 length: 15 amino acids. Trimming cost V 6 bases and J 4 bases; bases outside gene matches: 7. Germline V gene sequence: CDR1 MNHEY, CDR2 SVGAGI. The CDR3 loop reads CASSRTSGSGETQYF. CDR3 nucleotides: TGTGCCAGCAGCCGAACTAGCGGGAGCGGAGAGACCCAGTACTTC.

This clonotype was observed a few times. This rearrangement joins TRBV11-1 to TRBJ2-5; possible D gene TRBD1, 5 bases. Germline V CDR1 and CDR2: SGHAT, FQDESV (reference sequence). Trimming pared 5 bases from V and 0 bases from J, leaving 7 bases between. This CDR3 spans 13 amino acids. The CDR3, as DNA: TGTGCCAGCAGCCGCAGGGACCAAGAGACCCAGTACTTC. Protein product: CASSRRDQETQYF.

The table lists this clonotype with a few counts. This sequence joins TRBV15 and TRBJ2-3; D ambiguous. CDR1 is LNHNV and CDR2 is YYDKDF in the germline V gene (reference sequence). V gave up 0 bases and J gave up 6 bases, with 4 bases separating them. CDR3 length: 12 amino acids. CDR3 in DNA: TGTGCCACCAGCAGAGAAAGGGATACGCAGTATTTT. This codes for CATSRERDTQYF.

This clonotype was counted a few times. The chain couples TRBV4-1 to TRBJ2-1; D is uncertain. The CDR3 sequence is 17 residues long. The germline V gene encodes CDR1 MGHRA and CDR2 YSYEKL. V lost 8 bases to trimming and J lost 10 bases, with 30 bases between them. CDR3 sequence (DNA): TGCGCCAGCTCCGCCTCGTACAAAAGGTCTATGTCGAAGGAGCAGTTCTTC. It is translated as CASSASYKRSMSKEQFF.

This rearrangement joins TRBV30 to TRBJ2-3; D may correspond to TRBD1 or TRBD2 (5 bases each). The CDR3 has 16 amino acids. Germline loops: CDR1 GTSNPN, CDR2 SVGIG (reference sequence). The germline V and J ends were trimmed by 0 bases and 5 bases, with 18 bases remaining between them. Here the CDR3 reads CAWSVLLGPSEDTQYF. CDR3 sequence (DNA): TGTGCCTGGAGTGTACTTCTGGGACCCTCCGAAGATACGCAGTATTTT.

This chain joins TRBV2 and TRBJ1-4, with D hard to call. CDR1 SNHLY and CDR2 FYNNEI come from the germline V gene. There are 16 residues in the CDR3. Trimming took off 3 bases at V and 0 bases at J, with 11 bases between the two ends. The CDR3 DNA reads TGTGCCAGCAGTGAGGTGGAGGGAGCAACTAATGAAAAACTGTTTTTT. Its translation is CASSEVEGATNEKLFF.

This clonotype was seen more than once but under ten times. The V call is TRBV6-5, the J call TRBJ2-5; D tentatively fits TRBD1 or TRBD2 (5 bases each). V lost 3 bases and J lost 4, with 18 bases in between. The CDR3 extends over 16 amino acids. Germline V gives CDR1 MNHEY, CDR2 SVGAGI. CDR3 in DNA: TGTGCCAGCAGTTATAGGAAAACCCGGGGCCCAGAGACCCAGTACTTC. Translating gives CASSYRKTRGPETQYF.

The chain uses TRBV9 and TRBJ1-6, with D hard to call. V was clipped by 0 bases and J by 7 bases, with 8 bases between them. The CDR3 is made up of 14 amino acids. The germline V gene encodes CDR1 SGDLS and CDR2 YYNGEE. CDR3 residues: CASSVVGSNSPLHF. The CDR3 DNA sequence: TGTGCCAGCAGCGTAGTAGGGAGCAATTCACCCCTCCACTTT.

The V and J genes are TRBV27 and TRBJ2-7, with TRBD2 matching 9 bases. The length of the CDR3 is 13 residues. The germline gives CDR1 MNHEY, CDR2 SMNVEV (reference sequence). Trimming cost V 3 bases and J 11 bases; bases outside gene matches: 8. The CDR3 here is CASSLIAGADKYF. The CDR3 DNA sequence: TGTGCCAGCAGTTTGATAGCGGGAGCAGACAAGTACTTC.